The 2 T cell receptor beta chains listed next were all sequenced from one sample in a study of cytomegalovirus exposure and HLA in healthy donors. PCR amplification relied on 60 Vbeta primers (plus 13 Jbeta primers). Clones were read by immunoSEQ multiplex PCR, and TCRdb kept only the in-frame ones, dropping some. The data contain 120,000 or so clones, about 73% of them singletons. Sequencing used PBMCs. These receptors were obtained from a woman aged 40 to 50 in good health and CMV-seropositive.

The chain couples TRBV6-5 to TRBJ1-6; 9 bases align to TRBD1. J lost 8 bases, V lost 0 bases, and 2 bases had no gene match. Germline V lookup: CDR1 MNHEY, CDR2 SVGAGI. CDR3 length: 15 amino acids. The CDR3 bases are TGTGCCAGCAGTTACTCGAGGACAGGGGATTCACCCCTCCACTTT. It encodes CASSYSRTGDSPLHF.

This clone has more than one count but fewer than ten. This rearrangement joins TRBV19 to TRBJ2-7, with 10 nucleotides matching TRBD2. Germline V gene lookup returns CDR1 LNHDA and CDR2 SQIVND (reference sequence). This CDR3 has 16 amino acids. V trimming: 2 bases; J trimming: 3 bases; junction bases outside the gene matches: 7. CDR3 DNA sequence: TGTGCCAGTAGTATAAAGGCTCTAGCGGGGGTCTACGAGCAGTACTTC. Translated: CASSIKALAGVYEQYF.